This T cell receptor beta chain was identified in a study of cytomegalovirus exposure and HLA in healthy donors. In the PCR, 60 Vbeta and 13 Jbeta primers were used. Produced via immunoSEQ multiplex PCR; TCRdb's table is partial and in-frame only. The sample holds some 150,000 clones, roughly four fifths seen once. In the case of this clone: Its target is unknown.

Germline V CDR1 and CDR2: LGHNA, YNFKEQ. Trimming at V came to 4 bases and at J to 2 bases, leaving 11 bases not matched to a gene. The CDR3 contains 17 residues. Study outcomes and limitations: Prior analysis indicated that the majority of TCR beta V segments exhibited productivity approximately 90% or approximately 30% of the time. TCR beta chains numbering more than 150 were designated cytomegalovirus-associated. Analysis was carried out at a later point, and it linked a missense DCLRE1C variant to TCR beta V- and J-gene trimming. The authors reported that TCR beta sequences could predict HLA-A and HLA-B alleles. These predictions were accurate for most subjects in the first cohort.

The rearrangement joins TRBV4-2 to TRBJ2-7; 10 nucleotides align to TRBD1. The sequenced material came from PBMCs. The sequence derives from a woman aged 18-29 years in good health and CMV-seropositive. CDR3 region: CASSRDPGTGAPYEQYF. The CDR3 nucleotides are TGTGCCAGCAGCCGAGACCCGGGGACAGGGGCGCCCTACGAGCAGTACTTC.